Listed here is a single T cell receptor (beta chain). Its antigen is not known. The data stem from a study of early T cells in non-severe SARS-CoV-2 infection. About the study: Sequencing targeted bulk RNA from unsorted whole blood, leaving chains unpaired. General observations from the study: Private and CD4 specificities were missed by VDJdb matching, skewed to anti-spike CD8.

Each single cDNA molecule received a unique molecular identifier. TCRdb called the 5' RACE reads again in MiXCR, with one record for every CDR3 protein. The sample carries roughly 93,000 distinct CDR3 sequences, about 15% recorded once. The V gene end was trimmed by 4 bases and the J gene end by 12 bases; junction bases not matched to a gene: 4. This CDR3 spans 14 amino acids. Germline V gives CDR1 SGHTA, CDR2 FQGNSA. The TCR sequence derives from an adult who was a healthcare worker with PCR-confirmed SARS-CoV-2 infection or an uninfected control (not recorded which). This chain uses TRBV7-2 with TRBJ2-1; 15 positions match TRBD2. Sequencing was carried out using whole blood. CDR3 DNA: TGTGCCAGCAGCTCGGGACTAGCGGGGGGTTGGCAGTTCTTC. Protein sequence: CASSSGLAGGWQFF.